This TCR beta chain originates from a study of cytomegalovirus exposure and HLA in healthy donors. As for this clone: The target antigen is unknown.

Although they were nominally healthy when sampled, donors likely had unrecorded immune exposures. With 60 Vbeta and 13 Jbeta primers, the PCR was carried out. Method: immunoSEQ multiplex PCR; TCRdb's copy keeps in-frame clones and lacks some. The sample has roughly 120,000 clones; 60% to 80% are singletons. Study results and caveats: In a later analysis, several top co-occurrence clusters appeared linked to parvovirus B19, influenza, CMV and Epstein-Barr virus. The study flagged about 150 TCR beta chains as cytomegalovirus-associated.

This clonotype was sampled from a man aged 50-60 years in good health and CMV-seropositive. The sample consisted of PBMCs.

The CDR3 here is CASSDTGSSYNEQFF. The CDR3 coding sequence is TGTGCCAGCAGTGACACTGGGAGCTCCTACAATGAGCAGTTCTTC. The genes are TRBV6-4 and TRBJ2-1; TRBD2 might be the D (5 bases). The CDR3 is 15 amino acids. Germline V lookup: CDR1 MRHNA, CDR2 SNTAGT. The V end lost 2 bases, the J end lost 0 bases, and 8 bases lay between the germline ends.